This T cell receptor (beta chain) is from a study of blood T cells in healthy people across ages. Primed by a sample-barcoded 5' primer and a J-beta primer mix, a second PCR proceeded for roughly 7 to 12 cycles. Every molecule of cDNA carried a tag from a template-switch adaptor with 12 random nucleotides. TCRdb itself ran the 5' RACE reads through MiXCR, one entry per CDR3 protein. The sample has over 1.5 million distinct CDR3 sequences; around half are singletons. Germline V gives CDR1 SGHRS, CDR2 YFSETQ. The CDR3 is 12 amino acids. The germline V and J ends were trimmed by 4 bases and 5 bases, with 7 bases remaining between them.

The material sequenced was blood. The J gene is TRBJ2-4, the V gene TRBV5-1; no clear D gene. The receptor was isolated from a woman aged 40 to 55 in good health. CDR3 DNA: TGCGCCAGCAGCGTTGACCAAAACATTCAGTACTTC. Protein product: CASSVDQNIQYF. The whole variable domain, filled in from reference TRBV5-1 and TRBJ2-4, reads KAGVTQTPRYLIKTRGQQVTLSCSPISGHRSVSWYQQTPGQGLQFLFEYFSETQRNKGNFPGRFSGRQFSNSRSEMNVSTLELGDSALYLCASSVDQNIQYFGAGTRLSVL.